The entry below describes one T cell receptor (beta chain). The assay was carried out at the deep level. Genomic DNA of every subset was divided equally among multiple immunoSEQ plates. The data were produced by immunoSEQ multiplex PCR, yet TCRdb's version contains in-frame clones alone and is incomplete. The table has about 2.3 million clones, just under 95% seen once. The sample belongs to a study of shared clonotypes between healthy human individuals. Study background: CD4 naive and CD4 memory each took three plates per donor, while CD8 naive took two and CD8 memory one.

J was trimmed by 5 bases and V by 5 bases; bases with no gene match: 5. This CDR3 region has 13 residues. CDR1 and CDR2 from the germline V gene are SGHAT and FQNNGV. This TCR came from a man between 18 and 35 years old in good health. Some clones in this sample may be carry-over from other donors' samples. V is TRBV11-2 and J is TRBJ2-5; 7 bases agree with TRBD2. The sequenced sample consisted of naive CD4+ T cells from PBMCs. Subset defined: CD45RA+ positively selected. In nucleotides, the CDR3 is TGTGCCAGCAGCCCGCGGACTAGTGAGACCCAGTACTTC. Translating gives CASSPRTSETQYF.